A single sample gave rise to the 8 T cell receptor beta chains below, sequenced in a study of blood T cell repertoires in COVID-19. Produced via immunoSEQ multiplex PCR; TCRdb's table is partial and in-frame only. Of some 10,000 clones detected, 80% to 90% appear once; the ten largest clones hold approximately 11%. Material for sequencing was peripheral blood. The receptors stem from a human donor in a cohort sampled during active COVID-19.

The chain joins TRBV13 to TRBJ2-3; D perhaps matches TRBD2 (5 bases). The CDR3 contains 17 residues. Germline V CDR1 and CDR2: PRHDT, FYEKMQ (reference sequence). V dropped 0 bases and J dropped 2 bases, with 15 bases sitting between them. The CDR3 coding sequence is TGTGCCAGCAGCTTAGGCCCATCCAGCGGACCCACAGATACGCAGTATTTT. It codes for CASSLGPSSGPTDTQYF.

The chain uses TRBV29-1 and TRBJ1-1; D unresolved. Germline V gives CDR1 SQVTM, CDR2 ANQGSEA. Trimming pared 2 bases from V and 10 bases from J, leaving 14 bases between. This CDR3 region has 12 residues. The CDR3 region has the DNA TGCAGCGTTGAAAAGGACGGGAATAGAGCTTTCTTT. This sequence encodes CSVEKDGNRAFF.

The chain links TRBV12-3 or TRBV12-4 to TRBJ1-1; unclear D gene. The V gene lost 7 bases and the J gene lost 3 bases, with 12 bases spanning the gap. CDR3 length: 13 residues. For the CDR3, the DNA is TGTGCCAGCACCCTAACCCGCTACACTGAAGCTTTCTTT. It codes for CASTLTRYTEAFF.

This chain joins TRBV2 and TRBJ1-5; D remains unclear. Germline V gives CDR1 SNHLY, CDR2 FYNNEI. Trimming left V 6 bases short and J 2 bases short, with 11 bases between. The CDR3 covers 14 residues. The CDR3 is CASSGTRGNQPQHF. CDR3 DNA sequence: TGTGCCAGCAGCGGAACCCGGGGCAATCAGCCCCAGCATTTT.

The chain links TRBV5-1 to TRBJ2-6; D is unclear. CDR3 size: 17 residues. V gave up 0 bases and J gave up 3 bases, with 13 bases separating them. Germline CDR1 SGHRS, CDR2 YFSETQ. CDR3 residues: CASSLEASFGGANVLTF. CDR3 DNA sequence: TGCGCCAGCAGCTTGGAAGCTAGTTTTGGTGGGGCCAACGTCCTGACTTTC.

J is TRBJ1-1 and V is TRBV6-5; D ambiguous. CDR1 is MNHEY, CDR2 SVGAGI, per germline. Trimming pared 5 bases from V and 7 bases from J, leaving 14 bases between. This CDR3 has 13 amino acids. CDR3 loop: CASSSGPPFEAFF. The CDR3, as DNA: TGTGCCAGCAGTAGCGGACCGCCCTTTGAAGCTTTCTTT.

The V gene is TRBV6-6, the J gene TRBJ1-6, with TRBD1 identical over 8 bases. The V and J ends lost 0 bases and 3 bases, in that order; junction bases with no gene match: 1. This CDR3 has 16 amino acids. The germline gives CDR1 MNHNY, CDR2 SVGAGI (reference sequence). This CDR3 reads CASSYSGTGYNSPLHF. The CDR3 DNA sequence: TGTGCCAGCAGTTACTCGGGGACAGGCTATAATTCACCCCTCCACTTT.

This clone was counted once. V usage is TRBV28 and J usage is TRBJ2-5; 7 nucleotides align to TRBD2. This CDR3 has 14 amino acids. From germline, CDR1 is MDHEN and CDR2 SYDVKM. The V segment lost 7 bases and the J segment 2 bases; nucleotides outside the gene matches: 7. This CDR3 is CASIQRGGQETQYF. CDR3 DNA sequence: TGTGCCAGCATCCAGAGGGGAGGGCAAGAGACCCAGTACTTC.